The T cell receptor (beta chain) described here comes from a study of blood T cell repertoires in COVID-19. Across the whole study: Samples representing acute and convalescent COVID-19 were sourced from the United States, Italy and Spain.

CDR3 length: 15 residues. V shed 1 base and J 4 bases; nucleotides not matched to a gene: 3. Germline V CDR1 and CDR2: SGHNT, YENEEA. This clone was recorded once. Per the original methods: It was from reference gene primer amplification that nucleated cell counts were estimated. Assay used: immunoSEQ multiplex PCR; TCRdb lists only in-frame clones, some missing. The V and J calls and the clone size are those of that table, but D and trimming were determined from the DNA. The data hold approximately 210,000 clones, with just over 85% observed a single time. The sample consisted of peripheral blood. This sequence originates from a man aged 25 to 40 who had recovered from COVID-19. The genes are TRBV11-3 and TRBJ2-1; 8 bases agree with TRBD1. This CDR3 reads CASSLGTGRYNEQFF. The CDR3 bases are TGTGCCAGCAGCTTAGGGACAGGGCGGTACAATGAGCAGTTCTTC.